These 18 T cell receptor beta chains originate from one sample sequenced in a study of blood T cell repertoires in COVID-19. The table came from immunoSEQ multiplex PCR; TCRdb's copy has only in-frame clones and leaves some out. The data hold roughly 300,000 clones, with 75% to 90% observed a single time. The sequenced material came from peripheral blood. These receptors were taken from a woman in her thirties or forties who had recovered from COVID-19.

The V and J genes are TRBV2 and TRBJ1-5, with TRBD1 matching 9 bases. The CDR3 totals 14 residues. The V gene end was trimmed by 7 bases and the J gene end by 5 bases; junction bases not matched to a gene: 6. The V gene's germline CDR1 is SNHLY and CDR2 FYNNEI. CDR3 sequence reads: CASTGQGWDQPQHF. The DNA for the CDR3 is TGTGCCAGCACGGGACAGGGATGGGATCAGCCCCAGCATTTT.

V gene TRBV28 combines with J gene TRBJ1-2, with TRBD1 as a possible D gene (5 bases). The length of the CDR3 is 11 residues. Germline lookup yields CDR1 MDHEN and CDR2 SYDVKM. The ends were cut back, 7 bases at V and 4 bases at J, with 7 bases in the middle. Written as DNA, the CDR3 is TGTGCCAGCACAGGGCGCTATGGCTACACCTTC. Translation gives CASTGRYGYTF.

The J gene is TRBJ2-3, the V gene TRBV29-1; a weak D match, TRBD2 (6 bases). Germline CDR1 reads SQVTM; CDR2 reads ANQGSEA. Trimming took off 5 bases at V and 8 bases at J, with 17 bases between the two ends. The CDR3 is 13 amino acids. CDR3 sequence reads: CSVLGEARGTQYF. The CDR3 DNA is TGCAGCGTTCTGGGGGAGGCGCGGGGTACGCAGTATTTT.

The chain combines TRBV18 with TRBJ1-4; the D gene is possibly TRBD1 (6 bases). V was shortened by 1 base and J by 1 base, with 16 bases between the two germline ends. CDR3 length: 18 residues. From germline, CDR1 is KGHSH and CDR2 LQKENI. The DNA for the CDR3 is TGTGCCAGCTCACCACAGGACGGGGGGCTTGGAACTAATGAAAAACTGTTTTTT. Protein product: CASSPQDGGLGTNEKLFF.

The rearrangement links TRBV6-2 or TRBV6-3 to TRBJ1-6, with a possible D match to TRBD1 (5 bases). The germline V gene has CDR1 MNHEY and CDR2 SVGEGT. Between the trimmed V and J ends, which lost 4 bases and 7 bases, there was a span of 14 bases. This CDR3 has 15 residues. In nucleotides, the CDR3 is TGTGCCAGCAGTTGGGATGGGGGGAAGAATTCACCCCTCCACTTT. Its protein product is CASSWDGGKNSPLHF.

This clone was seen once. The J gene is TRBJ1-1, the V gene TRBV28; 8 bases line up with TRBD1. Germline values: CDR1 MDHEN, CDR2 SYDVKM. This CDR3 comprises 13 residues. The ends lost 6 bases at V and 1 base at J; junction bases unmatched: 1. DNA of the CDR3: TGTGCCAGCAGAGGGACAGGGAACACTGAAGCTTTCTTT. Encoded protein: CASRGTGNTEAFF.

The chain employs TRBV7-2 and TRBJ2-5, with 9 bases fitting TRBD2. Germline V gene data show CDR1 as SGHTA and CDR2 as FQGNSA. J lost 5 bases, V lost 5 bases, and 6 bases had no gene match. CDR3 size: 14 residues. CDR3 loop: CASSEAAGGETQYF. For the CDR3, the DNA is TGTGCCAGCAGCGAAGCGGCGGGGGGGGAGACCCAGTACTTC.

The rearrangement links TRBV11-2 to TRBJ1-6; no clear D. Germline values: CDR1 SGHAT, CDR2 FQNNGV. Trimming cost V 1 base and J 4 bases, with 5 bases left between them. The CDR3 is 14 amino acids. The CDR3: CASSLARYNSPLHF. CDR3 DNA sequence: TGTGCCAGCAGCTTAGCACGGTATAATTCACCCCTCCACTTT.

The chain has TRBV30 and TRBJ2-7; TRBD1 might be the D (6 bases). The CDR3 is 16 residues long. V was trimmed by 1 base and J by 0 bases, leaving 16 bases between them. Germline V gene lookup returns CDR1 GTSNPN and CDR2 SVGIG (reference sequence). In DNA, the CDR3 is TGTGCCTGGAGTGCACGAATACGGGACAACTCCTACGAGCAGTACTTC. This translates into CAWSARIRDNSYEQYF. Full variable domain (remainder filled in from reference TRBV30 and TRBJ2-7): SQTIHQWPATLVQPVGSPLSLECTVEGTSNPNLYWYRQAAGRGLQLLFYSVGIGQISSEVPQNLSASRPQDRQFILSSKKLLLSDSGFYLCAWSARIRDNSYEQYFGPGTRLTVT.

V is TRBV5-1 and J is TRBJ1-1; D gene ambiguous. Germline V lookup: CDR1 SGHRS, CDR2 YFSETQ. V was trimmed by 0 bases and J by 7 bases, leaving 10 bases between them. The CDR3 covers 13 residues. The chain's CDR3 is CASSLAGGREAFF. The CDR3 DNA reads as TGCGCCAGCAGCTTGGCCGGAGGACGTGAAGCTTTCTTT.

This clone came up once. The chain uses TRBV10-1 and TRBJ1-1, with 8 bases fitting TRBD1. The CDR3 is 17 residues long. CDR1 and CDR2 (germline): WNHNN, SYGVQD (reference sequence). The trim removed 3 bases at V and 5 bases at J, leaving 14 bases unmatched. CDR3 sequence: CASSEEAQGAGGTEAFF. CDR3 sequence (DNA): TGCGCCAGCAGTGAAGAGGCCCAGGGGGCAGGAGGGACTGAAGCTTTCTTT.

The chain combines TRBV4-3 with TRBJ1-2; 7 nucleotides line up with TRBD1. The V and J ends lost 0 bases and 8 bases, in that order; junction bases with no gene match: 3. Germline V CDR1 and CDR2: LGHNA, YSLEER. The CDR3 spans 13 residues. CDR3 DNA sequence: TGCGCCAGCAGCCAAGAACAGGGGTGGGGCTACACCTTC. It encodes CASSQEQGWGYTF.

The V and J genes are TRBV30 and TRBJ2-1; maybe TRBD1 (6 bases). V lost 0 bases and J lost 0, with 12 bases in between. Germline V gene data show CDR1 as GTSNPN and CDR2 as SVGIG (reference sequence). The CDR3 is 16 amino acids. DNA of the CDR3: TGTGCCTGGAGTGTACGAAGAGGGGGCTCCTACAATGAGCAGTTCTTC. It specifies CAWSVRRGGSYNEQFF.

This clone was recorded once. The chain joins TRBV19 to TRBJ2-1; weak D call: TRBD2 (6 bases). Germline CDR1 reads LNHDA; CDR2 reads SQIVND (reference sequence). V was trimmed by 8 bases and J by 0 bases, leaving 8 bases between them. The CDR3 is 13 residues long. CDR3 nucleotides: TGTGCCAGTGGGGGGAGCTCCTACAATGAGCAGTTCTTC. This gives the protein CASGGSSYNEQFF.

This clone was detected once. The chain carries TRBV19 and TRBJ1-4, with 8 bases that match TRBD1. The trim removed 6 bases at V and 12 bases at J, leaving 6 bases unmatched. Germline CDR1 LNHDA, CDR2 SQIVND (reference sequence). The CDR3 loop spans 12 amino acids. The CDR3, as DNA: TGTGCCAGTAGAGAGACAGGGGAGGAACTGTTTTTT. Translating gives CASRETGEELFF.

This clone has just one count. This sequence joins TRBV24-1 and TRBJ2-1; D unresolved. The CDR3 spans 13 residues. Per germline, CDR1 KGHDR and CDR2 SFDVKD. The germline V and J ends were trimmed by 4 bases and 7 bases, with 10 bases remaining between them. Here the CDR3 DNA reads TGTGCCACCAGTGACGGTGACATAAATGAGCAGTTCTTC. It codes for CATSDGDINEQFF.

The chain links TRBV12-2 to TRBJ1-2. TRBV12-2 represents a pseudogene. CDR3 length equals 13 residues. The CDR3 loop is CASREVPNYGYTF. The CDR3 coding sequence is TGTGCAAGTCGCGAGGTGCCTAACTATGGCTACACCTTC.

The CDR3 DNA follows: TGTGCCAGCAGCTTGAACCCGGGTCTCTATGGCTACACCTTC. Its translation is CASSLNPGLYGYTF. The rearrangement links TRBV11-2 to TRBJ1-2; unclear D gene. Germline V CDR1 and CDR2: SGHAT, FQNNGV. The V end was cut by 3 bases, the J end by 4 bases, with 12 bases between. The CDR3 is 14 amino acids.